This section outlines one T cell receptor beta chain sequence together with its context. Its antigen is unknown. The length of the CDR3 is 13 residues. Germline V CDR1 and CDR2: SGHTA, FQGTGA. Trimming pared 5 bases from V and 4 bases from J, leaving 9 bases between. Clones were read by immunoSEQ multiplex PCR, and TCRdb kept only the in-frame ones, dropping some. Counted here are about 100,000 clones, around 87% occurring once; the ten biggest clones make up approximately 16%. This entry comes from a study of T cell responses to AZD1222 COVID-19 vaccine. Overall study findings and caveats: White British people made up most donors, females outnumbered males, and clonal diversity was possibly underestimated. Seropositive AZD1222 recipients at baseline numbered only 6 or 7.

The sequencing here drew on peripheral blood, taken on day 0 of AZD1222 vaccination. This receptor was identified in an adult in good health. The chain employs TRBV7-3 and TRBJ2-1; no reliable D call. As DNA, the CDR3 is TGTGCCAGCAGCCTGGCCAGTTACAATGAGCAGTTCTTC. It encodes CASSLASYNEQFF.